Below, 31 T cell receptor beta chains from the same sample are listed, as sequenced in a study of yellow fever vaccine responses in identical twins. One entry per CDR3 protein, called by TCRdb with MiXCR from the RT-PCR reads. This table holds 20,000 to 25,000 distinct CDR3 sequences, about three quarters found once. Sequenced here: T cells from blood (PBMCs), unsorted or a sorted subset (not recorded which), sampled before or after yellow fever vaccination (not recorded which). The receptor source for this set is a woman younger than 35 who received the yellow fever vaccine.

The CDR3 coding sequence is TGTGCCAGCTCACCGGGACAGGGCGCAGATACGCAGTATTTT. Translation gives CASSPGQGADTQYF. V usage is TRBV18 and J usage is TRBJ2-3; 9 nucleotides match TRBD1. The CDR3 length is 14 residues. The germline V gene has CDR1 KGHSH and CDR2 LQKENI. The V gene end was trimmed by 3 bases and the J gene end by 4 bases; junction bases not matched to a gene: 2.

The chain links TRBV12-3 or TRBV12-4 to TRBJ2-7, with D perhaps being TRBD1 or TRBD2 (6 bases each). The V end lost 5 bases, the J end lost 5 bases, and 13 bases lay between the germline ends. This CDR3 is 13 amino acids long. The CDR3 loop reads CASSAGHINEQYF. The CDR3 nucleotides are TGTGCCAGCAGTGCGGGACATATAAACGAGCAGTACTTC.

The chain combines TRBV4-2 with TRBJ1-6; D ambiguous. Trimming left V 3 bases short and J 8 bases short, with 11 bases between. The V gene's germline CDR1 is LGHNA and CDR2 YNFKEQ. The CDR3 covers 14 residues. CDR3 nucleotide sequence: TGTGCCAGCAGCCAGGGGATTCGGGATTCACCCCTCCACTTT. Its translation is CASSQGIRDSPLHF.

The rearrangement uses TRBV29-1 and TRBJ1-2, with 10 bases that match TRBD1. The V and J ends lost 3 bases and 5 bases, in that order; junction bases with no gene match: 3. The V gene's germline CDR1 is SQVTM and CDR2 ANQGSEA. The CDR3 has 13 residues. The CDR3 loop is CSVEEGQGYGYTF. CDR3 sequence (DNA): TGCAGCGTTGAGGAGGGACAGGGGTATGGCTACACCTTC.

The chain employs TRBV21-1 and TRBJ2-3. TRBV21-1 is reported as a pseudogene. The CDR3 extends over 15 amino acids. The chain's CDR3 is CASSKVIAITDTQYF. CDR3 coding DNA: TGTGCCAGCAGCAAAGTGATAGCCATCACAGATACGCAGTATTTT.

This rearrangement joins TRBV29-1 to TRBJ2-3, with D unresolved. The CDR3 covers 14 residues. V dropped 5 bases and J dropped 2 bases, with 14 bases sitting between them. Germline V CDR1 and CDR2: SQVTM, ANQGSEA. CDR3 amino acids: CSVTTLAYTDTQYF. The CDR3 DNA is TGCAGCGTTACTACTTTGGCCTACACAGATACGCAGTATTTT.

In its sample, this clonotype was seen a few times. This chain connects TRBV2 to TRBJ1-6; D not certain. Germline loops: CDR1 SNHLY, CDR2 FYNNEI. CDR3 length equals 14 residues. With 7 bases removed from V and 0 bases from J, the gap between germline ends came to 7 bases. The CDR3 DNA sequence: TGTGCCAGCATGCGGAGCTCCTATAATTCACCCCTCCACTTT. Its translation: CASMRSSYNSPLHF.

V is TRBV6-2 or TRBV6-3 and J is TRBJ2-1; 9 positions match TRBD2. Trimming cost V 6 bases and J 9 bases; bases outside gene matches: 6. The germline V gene has CDR1 MNHEY and CDR2 SVGEGT. CDR3 length: 13 residues. The CDR3 sequence is CASRRGAGGEQFF. The CDR3, as DNA: TGTGCCAGCAGACGGGGAGCGGGAGGTGAGCAGTTCTTC.

The chain's CDR3 is CASSQDPRRNEQFF. In DNA form, the CDR3 reads TGCGCCAGCAGCCAAGATCCCAGACGCAATGAGCAGTTCTTC. This chain links TRBV4-1 with TRBJ2-1; no clear D gene. Germline CDR1 and CDR2: MGHRA and YSYEKL. Deletions cut 0 bases from V and 6 bases from J, with 9 bases between. The CDR3 runs to 14 residues.

The rearrangement uses TRBV7-9 and TRBJ1-2; the D gene is possibly TRBD1 (6 bases). V lost 4 bases, J lost 1 base, and 13 bases lay in between. The CDR3 is 15 residues long. The germline gives CDR1 SEHNR, CDR2 FQNEAQ (reference sequence). The CDR3 here is CASSSGQLYNYGYTF. CDR3 nucleotides: TGTGCCAGCAGCTCGGGACAACTCTATAACTATGGCTACACCTTC.

This chain links TRBV5-1 with TRBJ2-1; a possible D gene is TRBD2 (5 bases). Trimming removed 0 bases from V and 8 bases from J, with 18 bases in between. The CDR3 runs to 16 residues. Germline lookup yields CDR1 SGHRS and CDR2 YFSETQ. The CDR3 coding sequence is TGCGCCAGCAGCTTGGCTCCCGGGAATGGGTTCGATGAGCAGTTCTTC. This translates into CASSLAPGNGFDEQFF.

The CDR3 is CASGSSTDTQYF. In DNA form, the CDR3 reads TGTGCCAGCGGGTCTAGCACAGATACGCAGTATTTT. V is TRBV19 and J is TRBJ2-3; D is unclear. The CDR3 extends over 12 amino acids. With 9 bases removed from V and 0 bases from J, the gap between germline ends came to 7 bases. Per the germline V gene, CDR1 is LNHDA and CDR2 is SQIVND (reference sequence).

This chain uses TRBV4-2 with TRBJ2-5, with D tentatively TRBD1 (7 bases). This CDR3 is 16 amino acids long. CDR1 and CDR2 (germline): LGHNA, YNFKEQ. V dropped 5 bases and J dropped 3 bases, with 19 bases sitting between them. CDR3 sequence reads: CASSSRAGRGEETQYF. Here the CDR3 DNA reads TGTGCCAGCAGCTCCCGGGCCGGCAGGGGGGAAGAGACCCAGTACTTC.

The rearrangement links TRBV23-1 to TRBJ1-6, with D unresolved. TRBV23-1 is an ORF, and what it does is uncertain. V shed 1 base and J shed 9 bases, with 19 bases lying between them. CDR3 length equals 17 residues. The CDR3 bases are TGCGCCAGCAGTCAATGTAGAAAAGGACGGTTAGCTTCACCCCTCCACTTT. Translated, it gives CASSQCRKGRLASPLHF.

The chain recombines TRBV12-3 or TRBV12-4 with TRBJ2-5, with TRBD1 matching over 11 bases. The CDR3 contains 15 residues. The trim removed 3 bases at V and 5 bases at J, leaving 5 bases unmatched. This CDR3 reads CASSFEDRGRETQYF. In DNA form, the CDR3 reads TGTGCCAGCAGTTTTGAGGACAGGGGGCGGGAGACCCAGTACTTC.

The chain links TRBV18 to TRBJ1-6, with a tentative D call TRBD1 (5 bases). CDR3 size: 15 residues. V was shortened by 3 bases and J by 9 bases, with 15 bases between the two germline ends. The V gene's germline CDR1 is KGHSH and CDR2 LQKENI. The DNA of the CDR3 is TGTGCCAGCTCACCCGAGGCAGGGTGGGCTTCACCCCTCCACTTT. It codes for CASSPEAGWASPLHF.

The chain recombines TRBV11-1 with TRBJ1-6, with 7 bases lining up with TRBD1. Trimming took 5 bases from V and 5 from J; bases not matched to a gene: 6. The CDR3 contains 15 residues. Germline CDR1 reads SGHAT; CDR2 reads FQDESV (reference sequence). CDR3 amino acids: CASSTSGQNNSPLHF. DNA for the CDR3: TGTGCCAGCAGCACCTCGGGACAGAATAATTCACCCCTCCACTTT.

V is TRBV11-3 and J is TRBJ1-1, with D possibly TRBD1 on 5 matching bases. The germline gives CDR1 SGHNT, CDR2 YENEEA. V shed 5 bases and J shed 3 bases, with 10 bases lying between them. The CDR3 covers 13 residues. The CDR3 loop is CASSTQGYTEAFF. CDR3 nucleotides: TGTGCCAGCAGCACCCAGGGATACACTGAAGCTTTCTTT.

The gene calls are TRBV3-1 and TRBJ2-3; D gene uncertain. Trimming pared 1 base from V and 4 bases from J, leaving 18 bases between. CDR3 length: 17 residues. CDR1 and CDR2 from the germline V gene are LGHDT and YNNKEL (reference sequence). For the CDR3, the DNA is TGTGCCAGCAGCCAAGGGGTTGGTCTAGTCGGCTCAGATACGCAGTATTTT. Its translation is CASSQGVGLVGSDTQYF.

The CDR3 reads CASSDLIGDNEQYV. DNA for the CDR3: TGTGCCAGCAGTGATTTAATAGGGGATAACGAGCAGTACGTC. The chain employs TRBV2 and TRBJ2-7, with D maybe TRBD1 (5 bases). Germline CDR1 is SNHLY and CDR2 is FYNNEI. V lost 3 bases and J 5 bases, leaving 14 bases between the germline ends. The CDR3 loop spans 14 amino acids.

The count of this clonotype is one. The rearrangement joins TRBV4-2 to TRBJ2-2, with D tentatively TRBD1 or TRBD2 (5 bases each). Trimming left V 3 bases short and J 5 bases short, with 19 bases between. The V gene's germline CDR1 is LGHNA and CDR2 YNFKEQ. This CDR3 has 17 residues. The CDR3 region has the DNA TGTGCCAGCAGCCAGGGAGAGGACATCCTGGGAACCGGGGAGCTGTTTTTT. Its translation: CASSQGEDILGTGELFF.

The chain employs TRBV3-1 and TRBJ2-1; no reliable D call. The CDR3 length is 13 residues. The germline V gene encodes CDR1 LGHDT and CDR2 YNNKEL (reference sequence). Deletions cut 2 bases from V and 1 base from J, with 3 bases between. The CDR3 reads CASSQFSYNEQFF. As DNA, the CDR3 is TGTGCCAGCAGCCAATTTTCCTACAATGAGCAGTTCTTC.

The chain is built from TRBV12-3 or TRBV12-4 and TRBJ2-1; no clear D gene. Trimming took off 3 bases at V and 5 bases at J, with 8 bases between the two ends. This CDR3 has 13 residues. CDR3 DNA: TGTGCCAGCAGTTTCTTCGGCGACAATGAGCAGTTCTTC. Translated, it gives CASSFFGDNEQFF.

The V gene is TRBV9, the J gene TRBJ1-1; no clear D. CDR1 is SGDLS and CDR2 is YYNGEE in the germline V gene. The CDR3 contains 12 residues. V lost 4 bases and J 11 bases, leaving 15 bases between the germline ends. CDR3 DNA sequence: TGTGCCAGCAGCCCCGTAGGTAGGGATGCTTTCTTT. Encoded protein: CASSPVGRDAFF.

The chain employs TRBV5-4 and TRBJ2-3, with D perhaps matching TRBD2 (5 bases). This CDR3 has 13 amino acids. V dropped 0 bases and J dropped 5 bases, with 7 bases sitting between them. Germline CDR1 SGHNT, CDR2 YYREEE (reference sequence). The CDR3 reads CASSLVEGDTQYF. In DNA form, the CDR3 reads TGTGCCAGCAGCTTGGTCGAGGGAGATACGCAGTATTTT.

The J gene is TRBJ2-3, the V gene TRBV20-1; D not resolved. The V end was cut by 0 bases, the J end by 0 bases, with 10 bases between. The germline gives CDR1 DFQATT, CDR2 SNEGSKA (reference sequence). This CDR3 is 15 amino acids long. The DNA of the CDR3 is TGCAGTGCTAGAGATGAGAGGATTAGCACAGATACGCAGTATTTT. Translation: CSARDERISTDTQYF.

V and J are TRBV19 and TRBJ2-1; D tentatively reads TRBD1 or TRBD2 (5 bases each). This CDR3 has 13 residues. Trimming took off 7 bases at V and 4 bases at J, with 11 bases between the two ends. CDR1 and CDR2 from the germline V gene are LNHDA and SQIVND (reference sequence). CDR3 bases: TGTGCCAGTAATGGGGACGCTTACAATGAGCAGTTCTTC. It translates to CASNGDAYNEQFF.

This rearrangement joins TRBV29-1 to TRBJ1-2; D gene uncertain. The CDR3 spans 12 residues. Germline V gene sequence: CDR1 SQVTM, CDR2 ANQGSEA. V lost 8 bases and J 6 bases, leaving 16 bases between the germline ends. CDR3 sequence: CSPRGMDDGYTF. Written as DNA, the CDR3 is TGCAGCCCCCGTGGTATGGACGATGGCTACACCTTC. Together with reference TRBV29-1 and TRBJ1-2, the CDR3 gives the full variable domain: SAVISQKPSRDICQRGTSLTIQCQVDSQVTMMFWYRQQPGQSLTLIATANQGSEATYESGFVIDKFPISRPNLTFSTLTVSNMSPEDSSIYLCSPRGMDDGYTFGSGTRLTVV.

Only one count was recorded for this clonotype. V usage is TRBV20-1 and J usage is TRBJ2-2; D is perhaps TRBD1 (6 bases). CDR1 is DFQATT, CDR2 SNEGSKA, per germline (reference sequence). The CDR3 contains 15 residues. Trimming took off 0 bases at V and 6 bases at J, with 14 bases between the two ends. CDR3 protein: CSARDPQGRAGELFF. The CDR3 nucleotides are TGCAGTGCTAGAGATCCTCAGGGGCGAGCCGGGGAGCTGTTTTTT.

The V and J genes are TRBV2 and TRBJ2-1; no clear D. This CDR3 spans 11 amino acids. V lost 10 bases and J 8 bases, leaving 12 bases between the germline ends. The germline V gene encodes CDR1 SNHLY and CDR2 FYNNEI. This CDR3 reads CATRSRDEQFF. CDR3 nucleotide sequence: TGTGCCACCCGGTCTAGAGATGAGCAGTTCTTC.

This sequence joins TRBV7-8 and TRBJ2-1; 10 nucleotides align to TRBD2. This CDR3 comprises 15 residues. V lost 4 bases to trimming and J lost 8 bases; unmatched junction nucleotides: 8. CDR1 is SGHVS, CDR2 FQNEAQ, per germline. The CDR3 DNA is TGTGCCAGCAGCTCATTAGCGGGGGGAGGCGATGAGCAGTTCTTC. Translation gives CASSSLAGGGDEQFF.